The clone carrying this TCR beta chain was counted many times. V was clipped by 4 bases and J by 3 bases; unmatched bases: 0. Germline lookup yields CDR1 GTSNPN and CDR2 SVGIG (reference sequence). The CDR3 length is 11 residues. Individually, cDNA molecules had unique molecular identifiers attached to them. TCRdb independently ran MiXCR on the 5' RACE reads; one entry per CDR3 protein. The table includes 30,000 or so distinct CDR3 sequences, about 5% detected once. This entry comes from a study of early T cells in non-severe SARS-CoV-2 infection. Study-level background: From unsorted whole blood, bulk RNA was sequenced, and the chains remained unpaired.

The gene calls are TRBV30 and TRBJ2-7, with 7 bases fitting TRBD1. The clonotype was recovered from an adult who was a healthcare worker with PCR-confirmed SARS-CoV-2 infection or an uninfected control (not recorded which). Sequences were obtained from whole blood. CDR3 protein: CAWTGGYEQYF. As DNA, the CDR3 is TGTGCCTGGACAGGGGGCTACGAGCAGTACTTC.